The rows below give T cell receptor beta chains drawn from one sample of a study of blood T cell repertoires in COVID-19. Sequencing was performed with immunoSEQ multiplex PCR; in TCRdb, only in-frame clones are kept and a portion is missing. The data contain approximately 70,000 clones, 80% of them singletons. Specimen: peripheral blood. Receptors originate from a man aged 65 to 85 who had recovered from COVID-19. Each CDR3 is given with its conserved first and last residue. Fields, in order: CDR3 length, J gene, clone size, V gene, D gene, CDR3 DNA, CDR3 protein. A D gene is named only where the DNA matches it firmly. Only part of the rows carry a size: once, few, many, or a class if the clone is expanded.

15,TRBJ1-1,-,TRBV7-9,-,TGTGCCAGCAGCCCCGGGGGGGCGCGGGACACTGAAGCTTTCTTT,CASSPGGARDTEAFF
13,TRBJ1-1,-,TRBV28,-,TGTGCCAGCAGTTTATACAGTCCCACTGAAGCTTTCTTT,CASSLYSPTEAFF
15,TRBJ1-5,once,TRBV10-2,TRBD1,TGCGCCAGCAGTAGGGACAGGGGGCGTAATCAGCCCCAGCATTTT,CASSRDRGRNQPQHF
15,TRBJ2-2,few,TRBV5-4,TRBD1,TGTGCCAGCAGCTGGGACAGGGGGAACACCGGGGAGCTGTTTTTT,CASSWDRGNTGELFF
12,TRBJ1-1,-,TRBV2,-,TGTGCCAGCAGTGGACAGAACACTGAAGCTTTCTTT,CASSGQNTEAFF
14,TRBJ2-1,-,TRBV24-1,TRBD1,TGTGCCACCCGCGGACAGGAAAGTTACAATGAGCAGTTCTTC,CATRGQESYNEQFF
14,TRBJ1-1,once,TRBV4-3,-,TGCGCCAGCAGCCGTTCCAGGGTGAACACTGAAGCTTTCTTT,CASSRSRVNTEAFF
14,TRBJ2-3,-,TRBV6-5,-,TGTGCCAGCAGTTACGGGCAGGGAGGAGATACGCAGTATTTT,CASSYGQGGDTQYF
16,TRBJ1-2,-,TRBV24-1,-,TGTGCCACCAGTGACTCGGCCCTGACAGAAAACTATGGCTACACCTTC,CATSDSALTENYGYTF
14,TRBJ2-7,-,TRBV5-4,TRBD2,TGTGCCAGCAGCTTGCTAGCGGGAGGGAACGAGCAGTACTTC,CASSLLAGGNEQYF
17,TRBJ2-3,-,TRBV5-1,TRBD2,TGCGCCAGCAGCCAGCTAGCGGGGGTTTCTAGCACAGATACGCAGTATTTT,CASSQLAGVSSTDTQYF
12,TRBJ2-7,-,TRBV29-1,-,TGCAGCGTCCTATTGGTGTCCTACGAGCAGTACTTC,CSVLLVSYEQYF
14,TRBJ1-2,-,TRBV4-2,TRBD1,TGTGCCAGCAGCCAAGGACAGGGGGCCTATGGCTACACCTTC,CASSQGQGAYGYTF
16,TRBJ2-1,-,TRBV6-4,-,TGTGCCAGCAGTGACGAGGGATCGAGCTCCTACAATGAGCAGTTCTTC,CASSDEGSSSYNEQFF
12,TRBJ1-6,-,TRBV7-8,-,TGTGCCAGCAGCCCGAGAAATTCACCCCTCCACTTT,CASSPRNSPLHF
14,TRBJ1-1,-,TRBV11-2,-,TGTGCCAGCAGCAAGGTAAACAGGGACACTGAAGCTTTCTTT,CASSKVNRDTEAFF
14,TRBJ1-2,-,TRBV28,TRBD1,TGTGCCAGCAGACCCAGGGGGACCAACTATGGCTACACCTTC,CASRPRGTNYGYTF
14,TRBJ2-1,few,TRBV14,-,TGTGCCAGCAGCCCTGGACTGAGCTTGAGTGAGCAGTTCTTC,CASSPGLSLSEQFF
14,TRBJ1-2,once,TRBV24-1,TRBD1,TGTGCCACCAGTGACACCAGGCAGGGGGGCGGCTACACCTTC,CATSDTRQGGGYTF
14,TRBJ1-1,-,TRBV3-1/TRBV3-2,-,TGTGCCAGCAGCCAAGAGGGCATCAACACTGAAGCTTTCTTT,CASSQEGINTEAFF
13,TRBJ2-5,many,TRBV10-1,-,TGCGCCAGCAGTGAGTCACGAGGCGGGCCCCAGTACTTC,CASSESRGGPQYF
14,TRBJ2-7,-,TRBV27,TRBD1,TGTGCCAGCAGTTTATTCTCCAGGGGGACCGAGCAGTACTTC,CASSLFSRGTEQYF
15,TRBJ2-5,-,TRBV7-9,TRBD1,TGTGCCAGCAGCTCGGGACAGGGGATCGGGGAGACCCAGTACTTC,CASSSGQGIGETQYF
14,TRBJ2-7,-,TRBV7-8,TRBD1,TGTGCCAGCAGCCTAATGGGACAGGACTTCGGGCAGTACTTC,CASSLMGQDFGQYF
16,TRBJ1-6,-,TRBV3-1/TRBV3-2,-,TGTGCCAGCAGTAGGACTCAGAACTCTTATAATTCACCCCTCCACTTT,CASSRTQNSYNSPLHF
18,TRBJ2-1,-,TRBV27,TRBD2,TGTGCCAGCAGTTTAACCCTATCCGGACTTGGCGGGAGAAATGAGCAGTTCTTC,CASSLTLSGLGGRNEQFF
13,TRBJ2-5,few,TRBV5-1,TRBD2,TGCGCCAGCAGCCAATCTAGCGGCGAGACCCAGTACTTC,CASSQSSGETQYF
15,TRBJ2-2,-,TRBV19,-,TGTGCCAGTAGTATGTGGGCAGGGGGGACCGGGGAGCTGTTTTTT,CASSMWAGGTGELFF
16,TRBJ1-5,few,TRBV19,-,TGTGCCAGTAGTATACGTCCAGAATATAGCAATCAGCCCCAGCATTTT,CASSIRPEYSNQPQHF
14,TRBJ1-6,-,TRBV3-1/TRBV3-2,-,TGTGCCAGCAGCCAGGGGAGGGATAATTCACCCCTCCACTTT,CASSQGRDNSPLHF
17,TRBJ2-5,-,TRBV14,TRBD2,TGTGCCAGCAGCCAATCAAGGGGGGAGCGGGAGCTTGAGACCCAGTACTTC,CASSQSRGERELETQYF
14,TRBJ2-2,-,TRBV10-1,TRBD1,TGCGCCAGCAGTGAGTCTACAGGGGTCGGGGAGCTGTTTTTT,CASSESTGVGELFF
16,TRBJ1-3,-,TRBV7-2,-,TGTGCCAGCAGCAGGCGTTTACAGGGTTCTGGAAACACCATATATTTT,CASSRRLQGSGNTIYF
13,TRBJ2-7,-,TRBV7-3,-,TGTGCCAGCAGCTTAACGTCGCGGGGAGAGCAGTACTTC,CASSLTSRGEQYF
14,TRBJ1-3,few,TRBV6-5,TRBD1,TGTGCCAGCAGGGCAACAGGGGGAGGAAACACCATATATTTT,CASRATGGGNTIYF
15,TRBJ2-7,-,TRBV19,-,TGTGCCAGTAGTATAGGGGGGGGCTGGACCTACGAGCAGTACTTC,CASSIGGGWTYEQYF
12,TRBJ2-7,-,TRBV12-3/TRBV12-4,-,TGTGCCAGCAGCCGGTTGAGCTACGAGCAGTACTTC,CASSRLSYEQYF
16,TRBJ2-1,-,TRBV21-1,-,TGTGCCAGCACTACCCTCGGGACTAGCGGGAGCTATGAGCAGTTCTTC,CASTTLGTSGSYEQFF
15,TRBJ1-5,-,TRBV6-5,TRBD1,TGTGCCAGCAAAAACCTCCAGGGGGAAAATCAGCCCCAGCATTTT,CASKNLQGENQPQHF
18,TRBJ2-3,-,TRBV28,TRBD2,TGTGCCAGCAGTTTAGGCGGGGGGCTCAGGGGTTTCACAGATACGCAGTATTTT,CASSLGGGLRGFTDTQYF
16,TRBJ2-7,-,TRBV6-5,-,TGTGCCAGCTGTTACCAGCTCGGACATTACTCCTACGAGCAGTACTTC,CASCYQLGHYSYEQYF
13,TRBJ1-1,many,TRBV27,-,TGTGCCAGCCGCCGAGCAGGGGCGACTGAAGCTTTCTTT,CASRRAGATEAFF
13,TRBJ2-1,-,TRBV2,-,TGTGCCAGCAGTGACGTTAAGGGGAATGAGCAGTTCTTC,CASSDVKGNEQFF
16,TRBJ1-5,-,TRBV6-2/TRBV6-3,TRBD1,TGTGCCAGCAGTCCCCCCTGGGGACAGAAAGATCAGCCCCAGCATTTT,CASSPPWGQKDQPQHF
13,TRBJ2-6,-,TRBV28,-,TGTGCCAGCAGCAACTCTGGGGCCAACGTCCTGACTTTC,CASSNSGANVLTF
16,TRBJ2-3,-,TRBV4-2,TRBD2,TGTGCCAGCAGCCTAACCGGGACTAGTGGTGGAGATACGCAGTATTTT,CASSLTGTSGGDTQYF
12,TRBJ1-2,-,TRBV7-9,-,TGTGCCAGCAGCTTACATGACTATGGCTACACCTTC,CASSLHDYGYTF
12,TRBJ2-7,-,TRBV29-1,TRBD1,TGCAGCGTTTACAGGGGCTTCGACGAGCAGTACTTC,CSVYRGFDEQYF
15,TRBJ2-3,once,TRBV28,-,TGTGCCAGCAGTGGACGACAGGTTAGCACAGATACGCAGTATTTT,CASSGRQVSTDTQYF
18,TRBJ2-2,-,TRBV21-1,-,TGTGCCAGCCGCCGGACTAGCGGTCTTCTCCAGCGGACCGGGGAGCTGTTTTTT,CASRRTSGLLQRTGELFF
14,TRBJ2-7,-,TRBV28,TRBD1,TGTGCCAGCAGACCCCAGGGGGCGAATGGGAAGCAGTACTTC,CASRPQGANGKQYF
15,TRBJ2-2,-,TRBV11-2,-,TGTGCCAGCAGCGCAGTGGGTCGGGGGACCGGGGAGCTGTTTTTT,CASSAVGRGTGELFF
16,TRBJ2-5,-,TRBV29-1,TRBD2,TGCAGCCTAGGAGCGACTAGCGGGGGGTCAAAAGAGACCCAGTACTTC,CSLGATSGGSKETQYF
14,TRBJ2-7,-,TRBV6-5,TRBD1,TGTGCCAGCAGTTACTCAGGGGGCAACGACGAGCAGTACTTC,CASSYSGGNDEQYF
15,TRBJ2-3,-,TRBV7-6,TRBD2,TGTGCCAGCAGCGTACTAGCGGGAGTTGAAGATACGCAGTATTTT,CASSVLAGVEDTQYF
15,TRBJ1-5,-,TRBV6-5,-,TGTGCCAGCACTTGGACAGCAGATAGCAATCAGCCCCAGCATTTT,CASTWTADSNQPQHF
16,TRBJ2-3,-,TRBV7-9,TRBD2,TGTGCCAGCAGCTTACTGGGGAGGGCCTTCCCCCATACGCAGTATTTT,CASSLLGRAFPHTQYF
13,TRBJ2-1,-,TRBV19,-,TGTGCCACAAGGGGAGGCTCCTACAATGAGCAGTTCTTC,CATRGGSYNEQFF
15,TRBJ2-7,-,TRBV5-1,TRBD1,TGCGCCAGCAGCCGTACCGGGACAGGGACCTACGAGCAGTACTTC,CASSRTGTGTYEQYF